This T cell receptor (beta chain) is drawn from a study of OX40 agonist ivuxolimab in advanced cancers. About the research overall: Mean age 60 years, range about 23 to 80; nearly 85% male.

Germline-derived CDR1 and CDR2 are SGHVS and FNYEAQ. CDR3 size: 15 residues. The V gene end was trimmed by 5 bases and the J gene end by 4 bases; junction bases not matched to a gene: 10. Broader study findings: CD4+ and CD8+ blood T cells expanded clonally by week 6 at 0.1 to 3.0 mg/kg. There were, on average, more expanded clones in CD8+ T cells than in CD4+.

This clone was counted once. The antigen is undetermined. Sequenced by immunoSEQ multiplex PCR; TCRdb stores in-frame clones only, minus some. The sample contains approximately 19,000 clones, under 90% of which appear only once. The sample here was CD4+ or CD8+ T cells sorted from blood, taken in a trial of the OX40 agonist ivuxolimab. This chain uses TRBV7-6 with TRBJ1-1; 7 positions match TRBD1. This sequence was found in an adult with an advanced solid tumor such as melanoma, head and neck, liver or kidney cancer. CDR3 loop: CASSPSTGSRTEAFF. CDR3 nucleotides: TGTGCCAGCAGCCCGTCGACAGGGTCGCGCACTGAAGCTTTCTTT.